A single sample is the source of the 8 T cell receptor beta chains below, sequenced in a study of identifying expanded T cells in peripheral blood. Sequencing used immunoSEQ multiplex PCR; TCRdb keeps in-frame clones, though not all of them. Seen here are 95,000 to 150,000 clones, roughly 82% observed once, and the top ten hold more than 2.5%. The sample taken for sequencing was blood. The receptors stem from a person aged 18-70 years in good health.

The chain carries TRBV9 and TRBJ1-3; D perhaps matches TRBD1 (6 bases). In germline, CDR1 is SGDLS, CDR2 YYNGEE. Trimming cost V 4 bases and J 0 bases, with 11 bases left between them. CDR3 length: 15 amino acids. DNA for the CDR3: TGTGCCAGCAGCAGACAGGCTACCTCTGGAAACACCATATATTTT. This gives the protein CASSRQATSGNTIYF.

This chain connects TRBV6-5 to TRBJ2-5; 12 bases are shared with TRBD1. The CDR3 sequence is 15 residues long. V gave up 8 bases and J gave up 4 bases; unmatched junction bases: 8. CDR1 and CDR2 from the germline V gene are MNHEY and SVGAGI. CDR3 DNA: TGTGCCAGCGCTACCGGGACAGGGGGCCGAGAGACCCAGTACTTC. Amino acid sequence: CASATGTGGRETQYF.

The V call is TRBV5-4, the J call TRBJ1-5, with 7 bases that match TRBD1. CDR1 is SGHNT, CDR2 YYREEE, per germline (reference sequence). V gave up 3 bases and J gave up 1 base; unmatched junction bases: 7. This CDR3 comprises 16 residues. For the CDR3, the DNA is TGTGCCAGCAGCTATCAGGGGGGTACGAGCAATCAGCCCCAGCATTTT. This codes for CASSYQGGTSNQPQHF.

The rearrangement joins TRBV7-2 to TRBJ2-7; the match to TRBD2 covers 13 bases. The germline gives CDR1 SGHTA, CDR2 FQGNSA. This CDR3 has 16 residues. J gave up 4 bases and V 4 bases, and 7 bases lay outside the gene matches. The CDR3 coding sequence is TGTGCCAGCAGCTCCCGGACTAGCGGGGGACGTTACGAGCAGTACTTC. As protein: CASSSRTSGGRYEQYF.

V is TRBV30 and J is TRBJ2-2; 8 bases match TRBD1. Losses at the gene ends were 3 bases for V and 6 bases for J; bases not matched to a gene: 3. The CDR3 consists of 13 residues. The germline V gene has CDR1 GTSNPN and CDR2 SVGIG (reference sequence). The CDR3 sequence is CAWSRTGPGELFF. The CDR3 DNA is TGTGCCTGGAGCCGGACAGGGCCCGGGGAGCTGTTTTTT.

The chain employs TRBV5-1 and TRBJ2-3; D perhaps matches TRBD2 (6 bases). Germline CDR1 and CDR2: SGHRS and YFSETQ. This CDR3 has 15 residues. The V end lost 2 bases, the J end lost 2 bases, and 12 bases lay between the germline ends. CDR3 protein: CASSFGSAATDTQYF. The CDR3, as DNA: TGCGCCAGCAGCTTCGGGAGTGCCGCCACAGATACGCAGTATTTT.

This sequence joins TRBV5-4 and TRBJ1-4, with 7 bases matching TRBD1. Germline CDR1 and CDR2: SGHNT and YYREEE (reference sequence). With 4 bases clipped from V and 4 bases from J, the junction kept 10 bases outside the gene matches. This CDR3 contains 16 residues. DNA of the CDR3: TGTGCCAGCAGCGCTAGACAGGGTGGGAGTAATGAAAAACTGTTTTTT. It specifies CASSARQGGSNEKLFF.

V usage is TRBV18 and J usage is TRBJ2-1; D gene unclear. This CDR3 region has 13 residues. V was trimmed by 3 bases and J by 4 bases, leaving 7 bases between them. The germline V gene has CDR1 KGHSH and CDR2 LQKENI. CDR3 nucleotides: TGTGCCAGCTCACCTGGGCAGTACAATGAGCAGTTCTTC. This sequence encodes CASSPGQYNEQFF.